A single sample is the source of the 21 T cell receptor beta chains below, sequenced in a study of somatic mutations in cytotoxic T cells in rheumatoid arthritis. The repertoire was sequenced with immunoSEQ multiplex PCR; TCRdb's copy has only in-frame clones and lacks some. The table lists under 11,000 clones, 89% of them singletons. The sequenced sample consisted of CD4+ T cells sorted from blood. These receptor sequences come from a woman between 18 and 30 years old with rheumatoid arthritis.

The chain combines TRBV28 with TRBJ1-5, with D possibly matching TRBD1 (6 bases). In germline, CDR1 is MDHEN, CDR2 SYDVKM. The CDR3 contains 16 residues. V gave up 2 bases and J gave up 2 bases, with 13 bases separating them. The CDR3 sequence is CASSLPGGAGNQPQHF. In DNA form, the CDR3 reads TGTGCCAGCAGTTTACCCGGGGGGGCGGGCAATCAGCCCCAGCATTTT.

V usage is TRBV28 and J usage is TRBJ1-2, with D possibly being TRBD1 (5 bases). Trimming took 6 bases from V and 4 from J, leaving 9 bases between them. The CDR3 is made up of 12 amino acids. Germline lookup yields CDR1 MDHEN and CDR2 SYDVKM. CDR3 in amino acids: CASSQGFYGYTF. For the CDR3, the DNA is TGTGCCAGCAGCCAGGGATTCTATGGCTACACCTTC.

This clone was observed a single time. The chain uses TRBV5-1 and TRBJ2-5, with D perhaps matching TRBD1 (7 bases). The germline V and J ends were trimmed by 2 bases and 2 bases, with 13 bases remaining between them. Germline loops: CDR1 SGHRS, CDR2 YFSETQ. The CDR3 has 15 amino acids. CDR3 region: CASSFLAGGQETQYF. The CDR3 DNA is TGCGCCAGCAGCTTTTTAGCAGGGGGGCAAGAGACCCAGTACTTC.

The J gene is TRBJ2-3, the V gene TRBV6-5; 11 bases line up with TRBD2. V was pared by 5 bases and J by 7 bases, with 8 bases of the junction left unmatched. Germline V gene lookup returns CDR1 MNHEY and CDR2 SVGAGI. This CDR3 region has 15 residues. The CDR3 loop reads CASSPPGTSGNTQYF. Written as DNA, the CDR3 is TGTGCCAGCAGTCCCCCCGGGACTAGCGGAAATACGCAGTATTTT.

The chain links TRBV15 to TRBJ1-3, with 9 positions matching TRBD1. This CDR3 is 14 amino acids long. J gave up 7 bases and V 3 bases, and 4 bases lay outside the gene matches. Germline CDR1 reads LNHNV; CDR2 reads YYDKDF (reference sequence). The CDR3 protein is CATSSRDRANTIYF. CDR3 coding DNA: TGTGCCACCAGCAGCCGGGACAGGGCCAACACCATATATTTT.

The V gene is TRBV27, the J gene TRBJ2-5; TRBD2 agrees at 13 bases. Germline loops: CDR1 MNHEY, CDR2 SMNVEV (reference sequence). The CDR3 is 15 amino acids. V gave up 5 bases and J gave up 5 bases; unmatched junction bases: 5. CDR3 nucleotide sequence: TGTGCCAGCAGTCGGACTAGCGGGAGAGTGGAGACCCAGTACTTC. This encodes CASSRTSGRVETQYF.

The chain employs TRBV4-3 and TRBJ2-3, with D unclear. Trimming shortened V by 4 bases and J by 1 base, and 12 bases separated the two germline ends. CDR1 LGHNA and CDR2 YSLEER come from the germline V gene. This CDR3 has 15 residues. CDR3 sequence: CASSLELSGTDTQYF. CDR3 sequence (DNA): TGCGCCAGCAGCCTGGAGTTAAGCGGCACAGATACGCAGTATTTT.

CDR3: CASSYWAPNTGELFF. CDR3 coding DNA: TGTGCCAGCAGTTACTGGGCACCGAACACCGGGGAGCTGTTTTTT. The chain has TRBV6-5 and TRBJ2-2, with no clear D. Germline assignment: CDR1 MNHEY and CDR2 SVGAGI. The germline V and J ends were trimmed by 1 base and 0 bases, with 6 bases remaining between them. This CDR3 is 15 amino acids long.

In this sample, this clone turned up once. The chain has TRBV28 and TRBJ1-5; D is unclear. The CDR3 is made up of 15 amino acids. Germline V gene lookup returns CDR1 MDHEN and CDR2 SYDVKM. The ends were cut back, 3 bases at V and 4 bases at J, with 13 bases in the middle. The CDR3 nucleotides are TGTGCCAGCAGTTTTGGGAGATATATTAATCAGCCCCAGCATTTT. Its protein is CASSFGRYINQPQHF.

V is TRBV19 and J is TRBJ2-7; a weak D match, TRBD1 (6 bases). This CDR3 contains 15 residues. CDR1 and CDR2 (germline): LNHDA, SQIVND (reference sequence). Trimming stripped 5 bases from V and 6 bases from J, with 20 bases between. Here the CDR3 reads CASSPDRTSSREQYF. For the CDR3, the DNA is TGTGCCAGTAGTCCGGACAGAACGTCCTCCCGCGAGCAGTACTTC.

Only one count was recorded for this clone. CDR3 region: CASSTGLAVNEQFF. CDR3 nucleotides: TGTGCCAGTAGTACGGGACTAGCGGTCAATGAGCAGTTCTTC. The rearrangement links TRBV19 to TRBJ2-1; TRBD2 matches 11 bases. CDR1 and CDR2 (germline): LNHDA, SQIVND (reference sequence). This CDR3 is built from 14 residues. V lost 4 bases and J lost 6; bases outside the gene matches: 2.

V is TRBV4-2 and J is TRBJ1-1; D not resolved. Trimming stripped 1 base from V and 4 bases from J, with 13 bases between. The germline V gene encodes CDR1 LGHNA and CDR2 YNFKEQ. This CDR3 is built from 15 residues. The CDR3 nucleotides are TGTGCCAGCAGCCAAGTCGGTCCAGGTATCACTGAAGCTTTCTTT. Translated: CASSQVGPGITEAFF.

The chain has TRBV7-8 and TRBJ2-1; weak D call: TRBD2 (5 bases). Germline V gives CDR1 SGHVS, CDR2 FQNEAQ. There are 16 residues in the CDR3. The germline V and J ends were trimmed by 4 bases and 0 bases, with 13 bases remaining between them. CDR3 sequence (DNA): TGTGCCAGCAGCTCTATTACTAGTTTCTCCTACAATGAGCAGTTCTTC. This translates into CASSSITSFSYNEQFF.

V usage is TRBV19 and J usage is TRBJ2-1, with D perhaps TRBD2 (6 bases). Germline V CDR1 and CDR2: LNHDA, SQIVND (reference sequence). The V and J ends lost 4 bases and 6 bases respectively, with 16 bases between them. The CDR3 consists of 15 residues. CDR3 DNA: TGTGCCAGTAGTACCCCCGCGGGGAGTTCCAATGAGCAGTTCTTC. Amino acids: CASSTPAGSSNEQFF.

This CDR3 is CASGLGTSGGNEQFF. CDR3 nucleotide sequence: TGTGCTAGTGGTTTAGGGACTAGCGGGGGCAATGAGCAGTTCTTC. V is TRBV12-5 and J is TRBJ2-1, with 14 bases fitting TRBD2. This CDR3 comprises 15 residues. With 3 bases clipped from V and 6 bases from J, the junction kept 1 base outside the gene matches. The germline gives CDR1 LGHNT, CDR2 FRNRAP. Looking up the rest from reference TRBV12-5 and TRBJ2-1 gives the full variable domain: DARVTQTPRHKVTEMGQEVTMRCQPILGHNTVFWYRQTMMQGLELLAYFRNRAPLDDSGMPKDRFSAEMPDATLATLKIQPSEPRDSAVYFCASGLGTSGGNEQFFGPGTRLTVL.

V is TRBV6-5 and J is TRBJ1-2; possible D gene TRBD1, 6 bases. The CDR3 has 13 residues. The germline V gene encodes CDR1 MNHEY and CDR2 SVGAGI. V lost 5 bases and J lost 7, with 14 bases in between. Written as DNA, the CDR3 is TGTGCCAGCAGTGACTACAGGGCTGGTGGCTACACCTTC. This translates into CASSDYRAGGYTF.

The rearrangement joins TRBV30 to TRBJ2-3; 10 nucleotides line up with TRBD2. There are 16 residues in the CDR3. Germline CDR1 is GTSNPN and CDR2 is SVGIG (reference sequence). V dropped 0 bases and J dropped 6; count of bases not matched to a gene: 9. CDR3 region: CAWSVGLAGAGDTQYF. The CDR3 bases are TGTGCCTGGAGTGTAGGGCTAGCGGGGGCCGGGGATACGCAGTATTTT. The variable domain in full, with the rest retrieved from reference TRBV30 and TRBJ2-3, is SQTIHQWPATLVQPVGSPLSLECTVEGTSNPNLYWYRQAAGRGLQLLFYSVGIGQISSEVPQNLSASRPQDRQFILSSKKLLLSDSGFYLCAWSVGLAGAGDTQYFGPGTRLTVL.

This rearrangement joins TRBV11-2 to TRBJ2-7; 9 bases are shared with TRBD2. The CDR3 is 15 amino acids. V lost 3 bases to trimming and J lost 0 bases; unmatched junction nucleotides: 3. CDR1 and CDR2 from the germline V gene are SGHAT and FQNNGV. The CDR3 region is CASSLTSGSSYEQYF. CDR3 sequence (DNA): TGTGCCAGCAGCTTGACTAGCGGCAGCTCCTACGAGCAGTACTTC. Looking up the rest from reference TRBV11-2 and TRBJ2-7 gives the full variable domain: EAGVAQSPRYKIIEKRQSVAFWCNPISGHATLYWYQQILGQGPKLLIQFQNNGVVDDSQLPKDRFSAERLKGVDSTLKIQPAKLEDSAVYLCASSLTSGSSYEQYFGPGTRLTVT.

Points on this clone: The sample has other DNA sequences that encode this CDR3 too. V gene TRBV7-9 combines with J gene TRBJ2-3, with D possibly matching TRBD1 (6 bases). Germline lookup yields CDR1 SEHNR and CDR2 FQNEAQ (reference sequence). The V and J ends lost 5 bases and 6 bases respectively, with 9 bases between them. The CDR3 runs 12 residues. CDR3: CASSQTGDTQYF. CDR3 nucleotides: TGTGCCAGCAGCCAAACAGGGGATACGCAGTATTTT.

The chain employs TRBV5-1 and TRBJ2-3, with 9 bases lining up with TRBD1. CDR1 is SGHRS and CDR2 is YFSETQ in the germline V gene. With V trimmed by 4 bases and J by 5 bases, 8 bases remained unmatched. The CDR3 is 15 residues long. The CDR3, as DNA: TGCGCCAGCAGCCTGGACAGGGGCGGAGGAGATACGCAGTATTTT. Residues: CASSLDRGGGDTQYF.

The DNA for the CDR3 is TGTGCCAGCAGCGAACTAGGGACAGCTTCCTACGAGCAGTACTTC. Translation: CASSELGTASYEQYF. The chain carries TRBV9 and TRBJ2-7; TRBD1 matches 7 bases. After removal of 3 bases from V and 1 base from J, the junction contained 7 bases not matched to a gene. There are 15 residues in the CDR3. Germline-derived CDR1 and CDR2 are SGDLS and YYNGEE.